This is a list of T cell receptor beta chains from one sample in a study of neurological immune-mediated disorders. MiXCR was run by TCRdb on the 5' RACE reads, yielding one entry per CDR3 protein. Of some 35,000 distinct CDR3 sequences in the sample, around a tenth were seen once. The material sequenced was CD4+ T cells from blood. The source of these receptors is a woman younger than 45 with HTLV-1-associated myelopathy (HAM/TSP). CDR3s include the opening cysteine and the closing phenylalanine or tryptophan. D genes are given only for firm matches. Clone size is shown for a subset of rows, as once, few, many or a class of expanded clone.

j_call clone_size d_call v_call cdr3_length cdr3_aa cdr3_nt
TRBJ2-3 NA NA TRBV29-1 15 CSVEGVGVGTDTQYF TGCAGCGTTGAAGGAGTGGGAGTGGGCACAGATACGCAGTATTTT
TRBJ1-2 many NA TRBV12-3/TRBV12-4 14 CASSFGISGYGYTF TGTGCCAGCAGTTTTGGGATCTCGGGCTATGGCTACACCTTC
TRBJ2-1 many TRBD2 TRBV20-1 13 CSALAGGYNEQFF TGCAGTGCCCTAGCGGGGGGCTACAATGAGCAGTTCTTC
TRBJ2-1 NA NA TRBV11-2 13 CASSLPGVHEQFF TGTGCCAGCAGCTTACCAGGGGTCCATGAGCAGTTCTTC
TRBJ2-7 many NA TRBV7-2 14 CASSSGRSLGEQYF TGTGCCAGCAGCTCTGGACGGAGCCTCGGTGAGCAGTACTTC
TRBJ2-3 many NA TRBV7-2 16 CASAEVGGLLLGTQYF TGTGCCAGCGCCGAAGTCGGGGGTCTCCTGCTTGGTACGCAGTATTTT
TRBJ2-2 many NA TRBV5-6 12 CASSLVNGELFF TGTGCCAGCAGCTTGGTTAACGGGGAGCTGTTTTTT
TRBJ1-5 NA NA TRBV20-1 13 CSARAGANQPQHF TGCAGTGCTAGAGCAGGGGCCAATCAGCCCCAGCATTTT
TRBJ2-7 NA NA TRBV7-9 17 CASSLGGLGGLFNEQYF TGTGCCAGCAGCTTAGGGGGTCTCGGCGGGCTGTTCAACGAGCAGTACTTC
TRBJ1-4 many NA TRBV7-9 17 CASSVATGLERREKLFF TGTGCCAGCAGCGTAGCCACAGGATTGGAACGTCGTGAAAAACTGTTTTTT
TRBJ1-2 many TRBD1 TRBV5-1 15 CASNLGQGVNYGYTF TGCGCCAGCAACTTGGGACAGGGAGTAAACTATGGCTACACCTTC
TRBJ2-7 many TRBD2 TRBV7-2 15 CASSLVPAGGYEQYF TGTGCCAGCAGCTTAGTCCCAGCGGGGGGCTACGAGCAGTACTTC
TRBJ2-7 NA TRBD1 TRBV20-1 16 CSALYRNGTATYEQYF TGCAGTGCTTTGTACAGAAACGGGACAGCCACCTACGAGCAGTACTTC
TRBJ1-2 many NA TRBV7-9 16 CASSISGTAIIYGYTF TGTGCCAGCAGCATAAGCGGGACCGCTATTATCTATGGCTACACCTTC
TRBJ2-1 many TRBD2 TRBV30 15 CAWSRLAGGLNEQFF TGTGCCTGGAGCCGACTAGCGGGGGGGCTCAATGAGCAGTTCTTC
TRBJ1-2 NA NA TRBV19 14 CASSRWDIPSGYTF TGTGCCAGTAGTCGGTGGGACATCCCATCAGGCTACACCTTC
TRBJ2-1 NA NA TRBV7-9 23 CASSFYICSASRLAGSSYNEQFF NA
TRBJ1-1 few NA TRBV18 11 CASSLDSEAFF TGTGCCAGCTCCTTGGACAGTGAAGCTTTCTTT
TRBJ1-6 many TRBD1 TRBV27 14 CASSDRGRNSPLHF TGTGCCAGCAGTGACAGGGGGCGAAATTCACCCCTCCACTTT
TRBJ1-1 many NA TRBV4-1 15 CASSPRTHEATEAFF TGCGCCAGCAGCCCCCGGACACACGAGGCCACTGAAGCTTTCTTT
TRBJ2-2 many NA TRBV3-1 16 CASSQVRGGNTGELFF TGTGCCAGCAGCCAGGTCAGGGGGGGTAACACCGGGGAGCTGTTTTTT
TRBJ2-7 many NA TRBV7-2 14 CASSLSSVAYEQYF TGTGCCAGCAGCTTATCTAGCGTAGCGTACGAGCAGTACTTC
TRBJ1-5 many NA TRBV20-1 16 CSASLLSGFSNQPQHF TGCAGTGCTAGCCTTCTCAGCGGGTTTAGCAATCAGCCCCAGCATTTT
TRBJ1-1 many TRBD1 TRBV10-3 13 CALGRDRDTEAFF TGTGCCCTTGGCCGGGACAGGGACACTGAAGCTTTCTTT
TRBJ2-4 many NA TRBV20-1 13 CSASTGDLDIQYF TGCAGTGCTAGTACGGGGGATCTAGACATTCAGTACTTC
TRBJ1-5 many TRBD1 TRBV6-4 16 CASTEETGGSNQPQHF TGTGCCAGCACCGAAGAGACAGGGGGAAGCAATCAGCCCCAGCATTTT
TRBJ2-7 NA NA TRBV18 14 CASSPPGAFYEQYF TGTGCCAGCTCACCCCCGGGGGCCTTCTACGAGCAGTACTTC
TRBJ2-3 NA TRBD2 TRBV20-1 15 CSAFTSGGVTDTQYF TGCAGTGCGTTCACTAGCGGGGGAGTCACAGATACGCAGTATTTT
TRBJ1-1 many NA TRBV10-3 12 CAISGPGAEAFF TGTGCCATCAGTGGGCCTGGGGCTGAAGCTTTCTTT
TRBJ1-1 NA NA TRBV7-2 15 CVRSNQQGMNTEAFF TGTGTCAGAAGCAACCAACAGGGCATGAACACTGAAGCTTTCTTT
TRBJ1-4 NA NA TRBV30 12 CAWSRTGFGLFF TGTGCCTGGAGTCGTACAGGGTTTGGACTGTTTTTT